This TCR beta chain was obtained from a study of cytomegalovirus exposure and HLA in healthy donors. To note about this clone: What it recognizes is unknown.

Germline CDR1 SGHNT, CDR2 YYREEE (reference sequence). V gave up 1 base and J gave up 2 bases, with 10 bases separating them. The CDR3 is 15 amino acids. Measured with immunoSEQ multiplex PCR; TCRdb has only the in-frame clones, and not every one. The sample lists 55,000 to 70,000 clones, 91% seen once, with about 2% in the top ten. General observations from the study: The study found most TCR sequences rare, yet found some public TCRs in many donors.

This chain uses TRBV5-4 with TRBJ2-1; D is perhaps TRBD1 (6 bases). The sequenced sample consisted of PBMCs. This TCR came from a woman under 40 in good health and CMV-seronegative. The CDR3 reads CASSLSRGAYNEQFF. The CDR3, as DNA: TGTGCCAGCAGCTTGAGCAGGGGCGCCTACAATGAGCAGTTCTTC.